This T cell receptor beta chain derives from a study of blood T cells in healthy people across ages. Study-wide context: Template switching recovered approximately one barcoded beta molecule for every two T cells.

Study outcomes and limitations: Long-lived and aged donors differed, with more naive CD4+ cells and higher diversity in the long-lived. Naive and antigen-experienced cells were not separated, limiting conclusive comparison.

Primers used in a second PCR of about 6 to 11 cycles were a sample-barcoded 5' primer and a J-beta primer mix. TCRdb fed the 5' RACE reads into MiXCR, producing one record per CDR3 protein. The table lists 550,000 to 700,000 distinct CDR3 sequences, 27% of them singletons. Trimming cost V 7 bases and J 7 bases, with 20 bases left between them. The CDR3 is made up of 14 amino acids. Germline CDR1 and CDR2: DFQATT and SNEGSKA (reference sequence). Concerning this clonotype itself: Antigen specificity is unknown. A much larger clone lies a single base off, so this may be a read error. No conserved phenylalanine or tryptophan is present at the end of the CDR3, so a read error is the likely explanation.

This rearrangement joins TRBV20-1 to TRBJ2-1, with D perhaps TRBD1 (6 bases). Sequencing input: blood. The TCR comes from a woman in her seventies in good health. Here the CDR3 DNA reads TGCAGTGTCAGGGGCCGGGGCTCCCCAAATGAGCAGTTCTTG. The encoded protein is CSVRGRGSPNEQFL.